A selection of T cell receptor beta chains follows, all from one sample in a study of blood T cell repertoires in COVID-19. Clones were read by immunoSEQ multiplex PCR, and TCRdb kept only the in-frame ones, dropping some. The sample gives about 280,000 clones, just over 85% of which show up once; 3% is in the top ten. The sequenced sample consisted of peripheral blood. The receptors here all came from a woman aged 25-40 years with active or convalescent COVID-19. CDR3s include the opening cysteine and the closing phenylalanine or tryptophan. The D gene is left open where the match is weak. Where a row states a size, it is once, few, many or the class of an expanded clone; other rows omit it.

CDR3 DNA: TGCGCCAGCAGTGAGTCCCGGACAGGGGGCGTTTACGAGCAGTACTTC; CDR3 protein: CASSESRTGGVYEQYF; clone size: .; D gene: TRBD1; V gene: TRBV10-1; J gene: TRBJ2-7
CDR3 DNA: TGCGCCAGCAGCTTGGTTTCGCGCCAGGGGCCCTACACCTTC; CDR3 protein: CASSLVSRQGPYTF; clone size: once; D gene: .; V gene: TRBV5-1; J gene: TRBJ1-2
CDR3 DNA: TGTGCCAGCAGTCCAGGACCGGGAGACCACACCTTC; CDR3 protein: CASSPGPGDHTF; clone size: .; D gene: .; V gene: TRBV28; J gene: TRBJ1-2
CDR3 DNA: TGTGCCATCAGTGAAGACAGGTTGAGCAATCAGCCCCAGCATTTT; CDR3 protein: CAISEDRLSNQPQHF; clone size: .; D gene: .; V gene: TRBV10-3; J gene: TRBJ1-5
CDR3 DNA: TGTGCCAGCTCAACGCCAGGGGGCTACGAGCAGTACTTC; CDR3 protein: CASSTPGGYEQYF; clone size: few; D gene: TRBD1; V gene: TRBV18; J gene: TRBJ2-7
CDR3 DNA: TGTGCTAGCAGCTCGACCCCGGGACAGGGTGAGGATTCACCCCTCCACTTT; CDR3 protein: CASSSTPGQGEDSPLHF; clone size: few; D gene: TRBD1; V gene: TRBV7-7; J gene: TRBJ1-6
CDR3 DNA: TGCGCCAGCAGCCCAGAGGAACAGGTCGGTGAAGCTTTCTTT; CDR3 protein: CASSPEEQVGEAFF; clone size: .; D gene: .; V gene: TRBV4-1; J gene: TRBJ1-1
CDR3 DNA: TGTGCCAGCAGTAAAACGGGGGGCGCGGAGACTGAAGCTTTCTTT; CDR3 protein: CASSKTGGAETEAFF; clone size: .; D gene: .; V gene: TRBV7-9; J gene: TRBJ1-1
CDR3 DNA: TGCGCCAGCAGCTTGGGGACACAAGAGACCCAGTACTTC; CDR3 protein: CASSLGTQETQYF; clone size: .; D gene: .; V gene: TRBV5-1; J gene: TRBJ2-5
CDR3 DNA: TGTGCCAGCAGCCCCGCGGGGGGTGAAGGTGATGAGCAGTTCTTC; CDR3 protein: CASSPAGGEGDEQFF; clone size: .; D gene: TRBD2; V gene: TRBV7-9; J gene: TRBJ2-1
CDR3 DNA: TGTGCCAGCAGCCAAGCTGGAGGACAGGGATATGGCTACACCTTC; CDR3 protein: CASSQAGGQGYGYTF; clone size: .; D gene: TRBD1; V gene: TRBV4-2; J gene: TRBJ1-2
CDR3 DNA: TGTGCCAGCAGTCAAGGACTTTCTATGCATCCCGGAACGCAGTATTTT; CDR3 protein: CASSQGLSMHPGTQYF; clone size: .; D gene: .; V gene: TRBV6-2/TRBV6-3; J gene: TRBJ2-3
CDR3 DNA: TGCAGCGTTGAACAAGGACAGGGAAACACCGGGGAGCTGTTTTTT; CDR3 protein: CSVEQGQGNTGELFF; clone size: .; D gene: TRBD1; V gene: TRBV29-1; J gene: TRBJ2-2
CDR3 DNA: TGTGCCAGCAGCCCCGTACGGGGGTCTAATGAAAAACTGTTTTTT; CDR3 protein: CASSPVRGSNEKLFF; clone size: .; D gene: .; V gene: TRBV11-2; J gene: TRBJ1-4
CDR3 DNA: TGCGCCAGCAGCCAAGGACTAGGGGCCGGGGATGAGCAGTTCTTC; CDR3 protein: CASSQGLGAGDEQFF; clone size: .; D gene: .; V gene: TRBV4-3; J gene: TRBJ2-1
CDR3 DNA: TGTGCCAGCAGCCAAGGGGGGGACAATGAGCAGTTCTTC; CDR3 protein: CASSQGGDNEQFF; clone size: .; D gene: .; V gene: TRBV6-5; J gene: TRBJ2-1
CDR3 DNA: TGTGCCAGCAGTTCCCTGGGCGGGTCCTATAATTCACCCCTCCACTTT; CDR3 protein: CASSSLGGSYNSPLHF; clone size: .; D gene: .; V gene: TRBV27; J gene: TRBJ1-6
CDR3 DNA: TGTGCCATCAGAAAAGACAGGAGGAACACTGAAGCTTTCTTT; CDR3 protein: CAIRKDRRNTEAFF; clone size: .; D gene: .; V gene: TRBV10-3; J gene: TRBJ1-1
CDR3 DNA: TGTGCCAGCAGTCCCGGACTAGCGGGGGGCACAGATACGCAGTATTTT; CDR3 protein: CASSPGLAGGTDTQYF; clone size: .; D gene: TRBD2; V gene: TRBV27; J gene: TRBJ2-3
CDR3 DNA: TGTGCCAGCAGCCCCGAGGGGGATCCCATAGGGTATGGCTACACCTTC; CDR3 protein: CASSPEGDPIGYGYTF; clone size: .; D gene: .; V gene: TRBV9; J gene: TRBJ1-2
CDR3 DNA: TGCAGCGTTTGGACAGCAAACTATGGCTACACCTTC; CDR3 protein: CSVWTANYGYTF; clone size: .; D gene: .; V gene: TRBV29-1; J gene: TRBJ1-2
CDR3 DNA: TGCGCCAGCAGTTTGGACAGGGCTGAAGCTTTCTTT; CDR3 protein: CASSLDRAEAFF; clone size: .; D gene: TRBD1; V gene: TRBV10-2; J gene: TRBJ1-1
CDR3 DNA: TGTGCCAGCAGCCAAAGGCGGGGGGGCCAGGGCGGGGAGCTGTTTTTT; CDR3 protein: CASSQRRGGQGGELFF; clone size: .; D gene: TRBD2; V gene: TRBV4-2; J gene: TRBJ2-2
CDR3 DNA: TGTGCCAGCAGTTTCCAGGGGATGAACACTGAAGCTTTCTTT; CDR3 protein: CASSFQGMNTEAFF; clone size: .; D gene: .; V gene: TRBV7-9; J gene: TRBJ1-1
CDR3 DNA: TGTGCCAGCAGCCGAAGCGGGGGCCTAGTTTACGAGCAGTACTTC; CDR3 protein: CASSRSGGLVYEQYF; clone size: .; D gene: .; V gene: TRBV21-1; J gene: TRBJ2-7
CDR3 DNA: TGCGCCAGCAGCCAAGGAATATTGGCAGGGGAAGCTTTCTTT; CDR3 protein: CASSQGILAGEAFF; clone size: .; D gene: .; V gene: TRBV4-3; J gene: TRBJ1-1
CDR3 DNA: TGTGCCAGCAGCCCCCTCGTCACCGGGGAGCTGTTTTTT; CDR3 protein: CASSPLVTGELFF; clone size: .; D gene: .; V gene: TRBV7-9; J gene: TRBJ2-2
CDR3 DNA: TGTGCCAGCAGCACCCTCCACGGCACCGGGGAGCTGTTTTTT; CDR3 protein: CASSTLHGTGELFF; clone size: .; D gene: .; V gene: TRBV21-1; J gene: TRBJ2-2
CDR3 DNA: TGTGCCAGCAGCGAGAGGGGGACCAGTTCACCCCTCCACTTT; CDR3 protein: CASSERGTSSPLHF; clone size: .; D gene: .; V gene: TRBV7-3; J gene: TRBJ1-6
CDR3 DNA: TGTGCCATCAGGGGCTCGGATAATTCACCCCTCCACTTT; CDR3 protein: CAIRGSDNSPLHF; clone size: .; D gene: .; V gene: TRBV10-3; J gene: TRBJ1-6
CDR3 DNA: TGTGCCAGCAGCAAAGACAGGGCGGGTGAAGCTTTCTTT; CDR3 protein: CASSKDRAGEAFF; clone size: .; D gene: TRBD1; V gene: TRBV7-8; J gene: TRBJ1-1
CDR3 DNA: TGTGCCAGCAAGGAGGGTTCTAGCACAGATACGCAGTATTTT; CDR3 protein: CASKEGSSTDTQYF; clone size: .; D gene: .; V gene: TRBV2; J gene: TRBJ2-3
CDR3 DNA: TGTGCCAGCAGCTTAGAAGCTGGGACAGGGGGCGGGTCACCCCTCCACTTT; CDR3 protein: CASSLEAGTGGGSPLHF; clone size: .; D gene: TRBD1; V gene: TRBV7-9; J gene: TRBJ1-6
CDR3 DNA: TGCGCCAGCAGCTCTTCCCGGGACTGGTACCAAGAGACCCAGTACTTC; CDR3 protein: CASSSSRDWYQETQYF; clone size: .; D gene: .; V gene: TRBV5-1; J gene: TRBJ2-5
CDR3 DNA: TGTGCCAGCAGTTTCTCAGGGGAAGCGCAGTATTTT; CDR3 protein: CASSFSGEAQYF; clone size: .; D gene: .; V gene: TRBV27; J gene: TRBJ2-3
CDR3 DNA: TGCGCCAGCAGCCCCTCCCGGGATAGTATCTTGGAGGGAGGGACGTACGAGTACTTC; CDR3 protein: CASSPSRDSILEGGTYEYF; clone size: .; D gene: TRBD2; V gene: TRBV4-1; J gene: TRBJ2-7
CDR3 DNA: TGTGCCAGCTCACCTTTGGACAGCTTGAACACTGAAGCTTTCTTT; CDR3 protein: CASSPLDSLNTEAFF; clone size: .; D gene: .; V gene: TRBV18; J gene: TRBJ1-1
CDR3 DNA: TGTGCCAGCAGTGGCCCCAGGCACGAGCAGTACTTC; CDR3 protein: CASSGPRHEQYF; clone size: .; D gene: .; V gene: TRBV2; J gene: TRBJ2-7
CDR3 DNA: TGTGCCAGTAGTGCAGACTACGAGCAGTACTTC; CDR3 protein: CASSADYEQYF; clone size: .; D gene: .; V gene: TRBV19; J gene: TRBJ2-7
CDR3 DNA: TGCGCCAGCAGCCGGGATCCGGGTGGCTACACCTTC; CDR3 protein: CASSRDPGGYTF; clone size: .; D gene: .; V gene: TRBV5-1; J gene: TRBJ1-2
CDR3 DNA: TGTGCCAGCAGCGCAGGGAGGACAATCACAGATACGCAGTATTTT; CDR3 protein: CASSAGRTITDTQYF; clone size: .; D gene: .; V gene: TRBV9; J gene: TRBJ2-3
CDR3 DNA: TGTGCCAGCAGTTCCCCCGGGACAGGAAATTCACCCCTCCACTTT; CDR3 protein: CASSSPGTGNSPLHF; clone size: few; D gene: TRBD1; V gene: TRBV6-2/TRBV6-3; J gene: TRBJ1-6
CDR3 DNA: TGTGCCAGCACCACGGGACAGGGGGCGGAAAAGACTGAAGCTTTCTTT; CDR3 protein: CASTTGQGAEKTEAFF; clone size: .; D gene: TRBD1; V gene: TRBV11-2; J gene: TRBJ1-1
CDR3 DNA: TGTGCCAGCAGTTTCGGTAGCAATCAGCCCCAGCATTTT; CDR3 protein: CASSFGSNQPQHF; clone size: .; D gene: .; V gene: TRBV12-3/TRBV12-4; J gene: TRBJ1-5
CDR3 DNA: TGTGCCAGTAGTACCCTCTCATTGGTTAGCCCCGGGGAGCTGTTTTTT; CDR3 protein: CASSTLSLVSPGELFF; clone size: .; D gene: .; V gene: TRBV19; J gene: TRBJ2-2
CDR3 DNA: TGTGCCAGCAGCTTAGCGGTCCCCGGACAGGGAGCATTACCCTACGAGCAGTACTTC; CDR3 protein: CASSLAVPGQGALPYEQYF; clone size: .; D gene: TRBD1; V gene: TRBV7-9; J gene: TRBJ2-7
CDR3 DNA: TGTGCCAGTAGTATGGGAGGGCCCCGGGGCTTCGCCTTC; CDR3 protein: CASSMGGPRGFAF; clone size: .; D gene: .; V gene: TRBV19; J gene: TRBJ1-2
CDR3 DNA: TGTGCCAGCAGCTCAAAGGGAGCACCAACTAATGAAAAACTGTTTTTT; CDR3 protein: CASSSKGAPTNEKLFF; clone size: .; D gene: .; V gene: TRBV3-1/TRBV3-2; J gene: TRBJ1-4
CDR3 DNA: TGTGCCAGACCCGGTAGGGGTACCTTGAACTATGGCTACACCTTC; CDR3 protein: CARPGRGTLNYGYTF; clone size: .; D gene: .; V gene: TRBV19; J gene: TRBJ1-2
CDR3 DNA: TGTGCCAGCAGCTTGGCAGGGGCCCTCCACTTT; CDR3 protein: CASSLAGALHF; clone size: .; D gene: .; V gene: TRBV6-6; J gene: TRBJ1-6
CDR3 DNA: TGTGCCAGCAGTACTCCCGGGGGGCCCCGCACAGATACGCAGTATTTT; CDR3 protein: CASSTPGGPRTDTQYF; clone size: once; D gene: .; V gene: TRBV28; J gene: TRBJ2-3
CDR3 DNA: TGTGCCAGCAGTTTGGGACAGACCCTTCAAGAGACCCAGTACTTC; CDR3 protein: CASSLGQTLQETQYF; clone size: .; D gene: TRBD1; V gene: TRBV27; J gene: TRBJ2-5
CDR3 DNA: TGTGCCAGTAGTCTCGGCGGTTCCAATCAGCCCCAGCATTTT; CDR3 protein: CASSLGGSNQPQHF; clone size: .; D gene: .; V gene: TRBV19; J gene: TRBJ1-5
CDR3 DNA: TGCGCCAGCAGCCAAGAGCCCCGGAGGAACTATGGCTACACCTTC; CDR3 protein: CASSQEPRRNYGYTF; clone size: .; D gene: .; V gene: TRBV4-1; J gene: TRBJ1-2
CDR3 DNA: TGTGCCAGCAGCCAAGAAAGTAGGGGTAGACAAGCTTTCTTT; CDR3 protein: CASSQESRGRQAFF; clone size: .; D gene: .; V gene: TRBV3-1/TRBV3-2; J gene: TRBJ1-1